The clone carrying this T cell receptor beta chain showed up just a few times. Its antigen is unknown. The data were obtained in a study of beta chain features in type 1 diabetes. Study information: Patients shared similar age, gender and cell yields with healthy donors. Study-wide findings and caveats: There was a moderate but significant shortening of TCRB CDR3s in all four CD4+ subsets of Type 1 diabetes patients. cDNA-based reads could over-represent cells with high TCR expression. A closer apparent resemblance between naive, central memory and Treg TCRB repertoires was seen in patients than in healthy donors.

The entirety of the isolated RNA underwent reverse transcription, so expressed TCRB transcripts were sequenced. Method: immunoSEQ multiplex PCR; TCRdb's copy keeps in-frame clones and lacks some. The table lists 250,000 to 300,000 clones, around an eighth of them singletons. Heparinised blood was drawn once per donor, averaging approximately 100 mL. The sequence derives from a man aged 25 to 45 with type 1 diabetes. The sequencing sample was made of naive CD4+ T cells from blood.

CDR3 residues: CASSFPGGTSGDFEQFF. The CDR3 bases are TGTGCCAGCAGCTTTCCCGGAGGGACTAGCGGGGATTTTGAGCAGTTCTTC. The chain uses TRBV7-8 and TRBJ2-1; 13 bases are a match to TRBD2. The CDR3 spans 17 residues. J gave up 9 bases and V 3 bases, and 11 bases lay outside the gene matches. Germline CDR1 SGHVS, CDR2 FQNEAQ.